This T cell receptor beta chain was observed in a study of chemoradiotherapy in HPV16-positive cancers. Study context: Candidate HPV-specific clones and shared TCR motifs came from a couple of HPV16-positive patients.

Findings and caveats of the study: Candidate HPV-specific clones and E7-related TCR motifs grew in tumor during treatment. HPV-responsive T-cell expansion during chemoradiotherapy was linked to improved recurrence-free survival in HPV16-positive patients.

To note about this clone: The antigen is undetermined.

TCRdb keeps only in-frame clones here, not all; method: immunoSEQ multiplex PCR. The table records fewer than 20,000 clones, roughly nine tenths of them present only once. Specimen: blood, collected from a patient who underwent chemoradiotherapy. This TCR was sampled from a human donor with HPV-associated anogenital cancer.

The CDR3 nucleotides read TGCGCCAGCAGCCAAGTAGCTGGAGGGGGCGAAGCAGATACGCAGTATTTT. It encodes CASSQVAGGGEADTQYF. V and J are TRBV4-1 and TRBJ2-3, with D possibly matching TRBD1 (7 bases). V lost 1 base to trimming and J lost 4 bases, with 18 bases between them. The CDR3 length is 17 residues. The V gene's germline CDR1 is MGHRA and CDR2 YSYEKL.